The 29 T cell receptor beta chains presented below share a single source sample, sequenced in a study of regulatory T cells in long-lasting Graves disease. Time point meaning: newly diagnosed GD, antithyroid drugs for less than 3 months. PBMC-extracted RNA yielded the TCR library. Arm-PCR of CDR3 regions and iRepertoire HTBI primers were the basis on which TCR beta libraries were built. TCRdb re-called the multiplex PCR reads through MiXCR, storing one row per CDR3 protein. Among 400,000 to 500,000 distinct CDR3 sequences listed, about 15% were seen once. The sample was also reused in another study, on T cells in Graves' hyperthyroidism and ophthalmopathy.

The sequencing used peripheral blood mononuclear cells (PBMCs), collected at new diagnosis, from a patient treated with antithyroid drugs. These receptors were obtained from a woman aged 30 to 39 with Graves disease.

The table lists this clonotype with a few counts. The rearrangement joins TRBV4-1 to TRBJ2-3; D assignment may be TRBD1 or TRBD2 (6 bases each). Trimming pared 1 base from V and 3 bases from J, leaving 17 bases between. The CDR3 runs to 17 residues. CDR1 is MGHRA and CDR2 is YSYEKL in the germline V gene. Here the CDR3 DNA reads TGCGCCAGCAGCCAAGCCGGGGGAAGGACAGTAACAGATACGCAGTATTTT. Its translation is CASSQAGGRTVTDTQYF.

This clonotype showed up just a few times. This chain connects TRBV5-8 to TRBJ2-5; D remains ambiguous. V dropped 4 bases and J dropped 3 bases, with 13 bases sitting between them. Per the germline V gene, CDR1 is SGHTS and CDR2 is YDEGEE. CDR3 length: 14 amino acids. The CDR3 nucleotides are TGTGCCAGCAGCCATGAAGGGAAGGAAGAGACCCAGTACTTC. Encoded protein: CASSHEGKEETQYF. The whole variable domain, remainder taken from reference TRBV5-8 and TRBJ2-5, is EAGVTQSPTHLIKTRGQQATLRCSPISGHTSVYWYQQALGLGLQFLLWYDEGEERNRGNFPPRFSGRQFPNYSSELNVNALELEDSALYLCASSHEGKEETQYFGPGTRLLVL.

This clonotype was counted only a few times. The rearrangement links TRBV2 to TRBJ2-2; 10 bases line up with TRBD1. The CDR3 extends over 15 amino acids. Germline V CDR1 and CDR2: SNHLY, FYNNEI. J lost 6 bases, V lost 6 bases, and 7 bases had no gene match. CDR3 loop: CASSPPGTGAGELFF. The CDR3 DNA sequence: TGTGCCAGCAGCCCCCCCGGGACAGGGGCCGGGGAGCTGTTTTTT.

The chain recombines TRBV2 with TRBJ2-7; TRBD1 might be the D (6 bases). Germline CDR1 and CDR2: SNHLY and FYNNEI. CDR3 length: 14 amino acids. The V gene lost 8 bases and the J gene lost 5 bases, with 19 bases spanning the gap. Here the CDR3 DNA reads TGTGCCAGCCGAGGGGCAGGGGCTGTAGACGAGCAGTACTTC. It is translated as CASRGAGAVDEQYF.

This clonotype was found many times. The DNA for the CDR3 is TGTGCCAGCAGCCCAAGGAGGGAGGACCTTTATAGCAATCAGCCCCAGCATTTT. Encoded protein: CASSPRREDLYSNQPQHF. The genes are TRBV3-1 and TRBJ1-5; D gene unclear. Germline CDR1 is LGHDT and CDR2 is YNNKEL (reference sequence). The CDR3 covers 18 residues. With 4 bases removed from V and 0 bases from J, the gap between germline ends came to 19 bases.

This chain connects TRBV18 to TRBJ1-3; a possible D gene is TRBD1 (5 bases). The CDR3 extends over 15 amino acids. CDR1 is KGHSH and CDR2 is LQKENI in the germline V gene. V was shortened by 2 bases and J by 1 base, with 9 bases between the two germline ends. CDR3 residues: CASSPYQGSGNTIYF. The CDR3 DNA reads as TGTGCCAGCTCACCATACCAGGGATCTGGAAACACCATATATTTT.

This clonotype occurred many times. The genes are TRBV20-1 and TRBJ2-5; the match to TRBD2 covers 15 bases. Germline-derived CDR1 and CDR2 are DFQATT and SNEGSKA (reference sequence). The CDR3 contains 17 residues. V was pared by 4 bases and J by 3 bases, with 9 bases of the junction left unmatched. CDR3 region: CSATGTSGRFVEETQYF. The CDR3 DNA sequence: TGCAGTGCTACAGGGACTAGCGGGAGGTTTGTAGAAGAGACCCAGTACTTC.

Many counts were recorded for this clonotype. This CDR3 reads CASSPQGRNSYEQYF. CDR3 nucleotides: TGTGCCAGCAGCCCCCAGGGGAGGAACTCCTACGAGCAGTACTTC. This chain uses TRBV13 with TRBJ2-7; possibly TRBD1 or TRBD2 for D (6 bases each). The germline V and J ends were trimmed by 5 bases and 0 bases, with 14 bases remaining between them. The germline CDR1 and CDR2 sequences are PRHDT and FYEKMQ (reference sequence). The CDR3 runs 15 residues.

The chain employs TRBV29-1 and TRBJ1-3; possible D gene TRBD1, 5 bases. The CDR3 length is 14 residues. V was trimmed by 2 bases and J by 5 bases, leaving 13 bases between them. Germline V gene sequence: CDR1 SQVTM, CDR2 ANQGSEA. The CDR3 here is CSVERGGSRNTIYF. Here the CDR3 DNA reads TGCAGCGTTGAAAGGGGTGGTTCTAGAAACACCATATATTTT.

This clonotype appeared many times. The CDR3 loop is CAWTTGGNQPQHF. For the CDR3, the DNA is TGTGCCTGGACCACAGGGGGCAATCAGCCCCAGCATTTT. The rearrangement links TRBV30 to TRBJ1-5; 7 bases align to TRBD1. The J segment lost 2 bases and the V segment lost 4 bases, leaving 2 bases of the junction unmatched. The CDR3 runs 13 residues. In germline, CDR1 is GTSNPN, CDR2 SVGIG (reference sequence).

This clonotype was counted ten times or more. J is TRBJ2-7 and V is TRBV28, with no clear D. Trimming cost V 7 bases and J 3 bases, with 13 bases left between them. The CDR3 sequence is 13 residues long. Per germline, CDR1 MDHEN and CDR2 SYDVKM. Written as DNA, the CDR3 is TGTGCCAGCATTTCAAGTGGCAGCTACGAGCAGTACTTC. It yields the protein CASISSGSYEQYF.

This chain uses TRBV7-8 with TRBJ2-5; TRBD1 aligns across 11 bases. The V gene end was trimmed by 5 bases and the J gene end by 5 bases; junction bases not matched to a gene: 7. The CDR3 totals 15 residues. Per germline, CDR1 SGHVS and CDR2 FQNEAQ. CDR3 coding DNA: TGTGCCAGCAGCCAAGGGACAGGGGGGGGGGAGACCCAGTACTTC. Protein sequence: CASSQGTGGGETQYF.

The V and J genes are TRBV30 and TRBJ2-5, with 9 positions matching TRBD1. The V segment lost 5 bases and the J segment 7 bases; nucleotides outside the gene matches: 20. CDR1 is GTSNPN, CDR2 SVGIG, per germline (reference sequence). The CDR3 is 17 amino acids. For the CDR3, the DNA is TGTGCCTGGGATAACGGGAGGCGGGGACAGGGATTTGGGACCCAGTACTTC. It codes for CAWDNGRRGQGFGTQYF.

This clonotype was observed many times. The chain couples TRBV19 to TRBJ1-1; D is unresolved. The V and J ends lost 6 bases and 4 bases respectively, with 12 bases between them. CDR3 length: 13 amino acids. Germline-derived CDR1 and CDR2 are LNHDA and SQIVND (reference sequence). CDR3 residues: CASSSDGSTEAFF. CDR3 bases: TGTGCCAGTAGCTCGGACGGGAGCACTGAAGCTTTCTTT.

This clonotype was seen many times. The CDR3 sequence is CASSVLQGQGGYEQYF. The CDR3 region has the DNA TGTGCCAGCAGCGTGCTCCAGGGACAGGGAGGCTACGAGCAGTACTTC. The V call is TRBV7-9, the J call TRBJ2-7, with TRBD1 matching over 9 bases. The CDR3 covers 16 residues. Germline assignment: CDR1 SEHNR and CDR2 FQNEAQ (reference sequence). With 5 bases clipped from V and 3 bases from J, the junction kept 11 bases outside the gene matches.

The chain combines TRBV24-1 with TRBJ2-1; D unresolved. V was shortened by 3 bases and J by 3 bases, with 14 bases between the two germline ends. The CDR3 has 16 residues. Germline values: CDR1 KGHDR, CDR2 SFDVKD. CDR3 coding DNA: TGTGCCACCAGTGATCTGGCCAAGGGCGGCTACAATGAGCAGTTCTTC. Protein: CATSDLAKGGYNEQFF.

This clonotype was counted ten times or more. V is TRBV3-1 and J is TRBJ1-2; no clear D gene. V was trimmed by 0 bases and J by 8 bases, leaving 13 bases between them. Germline lookup yields CDR1 LGHDT and CDR2 YNNKEL (reference sequence). CDR3 length: 14 residues. This CDR3 is CASSQESRSQGYTF. The DNA for the CDR3 is TGTGCCAGCAGCCAAGAATCAAGAAGCCAAGGCTACACCTTC.

This clonotype showed up many times. V is TRBV3-1 and J is TRBJ2-7; no definite D call. This CDR3 is built from 12 residues. Germline-derived CDR1 and CDR2 are LGHDT and YNNKEL (reference sequence). Trimming cost V 6 bases and J 1 base, with 7 bases left between them. The CDR3 loop reads CASRSQSYEQYF. The CDR3 coding sequence is TGTGCCAGCAGATCCCAATCCTACGAGCAGTACTTC.

The chain has TRBV27 and TRBJ1-4; 9 positions agree with TRBD1. Germline CDR1 reads MNHEY; CDR2 reads SMNVEV (reference sequence). J lost 9 bases, V lost 1 base, and 6 bases had no gene match. This CDR3 region has 15 residues. This chain's CDR3 is CASSLLLDRGQKLFF. In DNA, the CDR3 is TGTGCCAGCAGTTTATTGTTGGACAGGGGTCAAAAACTGTTTTTT.

This clonotype turned up a few times. The chain joins TRBV27 to TRBJ2-1; TRBD2 agrees at 9 bases. J was trimmed by 5 bases and V by 1 base; bases with no gene match: 3. The CDR3 extends over 15 amino acids. The germline CDR1 and CDR2 sequences are MNHEY and SMNVEV (reference sequence). In DNA form, the CDR3 reads TGTGCCAGCAGTTTATTTCCTAGCGGGAACAATGAGCAGTTCTTC. Translating gives CASSLFPSGNNEQFF.

This clonotype was counted between two and nine times. A read error is likely, as this CDR3 ends without the conserved phenylalanine or tryptophan. The chain carries TRBV6-1 and TRBJ2-7; D might be TRBD1 (6 bases). Per germline, CDR1 MNHNS and CDR2 SASEGT. V lost 9 bases and J 0 bases, leaving 12 bases between the germline ends. This CDR3 is 13 amino acids long. CDR3 protein: CARGQLVSYEQYL. DNA for the CDR3: TGTGCCAGAGGACAGTTGGTCTCCTACGAGCAGTACCTC.

This clonotype has at least ten counts. The chain links TRBV7-3 to TRBJ2-1; 9 nucleotides align to TRBD2. The CDR3 loop spans 16 amino acids. With V trimmed by 5 bases and J by 2 bases, 7 bases remained unmatched. Germline CDR1 reads SGHTA; CDR2 reads FQGTGA. The CDR3 DNA reads TGTGCCAGCAGCCTCCTAGCGGGAAGGACCTACAATGAGCAGTTCTTC. As protein: CASSLLAGRTYNEQFF.

The chain links TRBV6-5 to TRBJ2-5; 8 bases are a match to TRBD2. The CDR3 loop spans 18 amino acids. The germline V gene has CDR1 MNHEY and CDR2 SVGAGI. The trim removed 2 bases at V and 4 bases at J, leaving 15 bases unmatched. CDR3 bases: TGTGCCAGCAGTTACCCCCCCGGAACTGGGACTAGTCGAGAGACCCAGTACTTC. This sequence encodes CASSYPPGTGTSRETQYF.

V usage is TRBV5-1 and J usage is TRBJ2-7, with 12 bases lining up with TRBD1. Germline V lookup: CDR1 SGHRS, CDR2 YFSETQ. The V and J ends lost 0 bases and 7 bases, in that order; junction bases with no gene match: 8. The CDR3 has 16 amino acids. CDR3 nucleotide sequence: TGCGCCAGCAGCTTGGAGGGACAGGGGGCCCTTGGAGAGCAGTACTTC. It specifies CASSLEGQGALGEQYF.

This clonotype was observed at least ten times. The V call is TRBV4-1, the J call TRBJ2-3, with TRBD2 identical over 10 bases. CDR1 is MGHRA and CDR2 is YSYEKL in the germline V gene. CDR3 size: 18 residues. The junction had 10 bases not matched to a gene; V was cut back by 4 bases and J by 0 bases. The CDR3 spells CASSPLPGLASSTDTQYF. DNA for the CDR3: TGCGCCAGCAGCCCACTCCCGGGACTAGCGTCAAGCACAGATACGCAGTATTTT.

The sample holds many counts of this clonotype. A read error may account for a junction end that differs from germline. V gene TRBV3-1 combines with J gene TRBJ2-1; tentatively, D is TRBD1 or TRBD2 (5 bases each). The CDR3 totals 15 residues. CDR1 and CDR2 (germline): LGHDT, YNNKEL (reference sequence). The CDR3 reads CASSQRMGPNNEQLF. The CDR3 DNA sequence: TGTGCCAGCAGCCAAAGAATGGGACCTAACAATGAGCAGCTCTTC.

There are many counts of this clonotype. The rearrangement joins TRBV11-2 to TRBJ2-3, with no clear D. Trimming removed 6 bases from V and 1 base from J, with 11 bases in between. Germline lookup yields CDR1 SGHAT and CDR2 FQNNGV. The CDR3 loop spans 14 amino acids. The CDR3 DNA reads TGTGCCAGCAGGCCGGTTGGAGGCACAGATACGCAGTATTTT. It specifies CASRPVGGTDTQYF.

The table lists this clonotype with many counts. The chain is built from TRBV20-1 and TRBJ1-2, with a tentative D call TRBD1 (6 bases). This CDR3 has 11 amino acids. Looked up from germline, CDR1 is DFQATT and CDR2 is SNEGSKA (reference sequence). The V end lost 4 bases, the J end lost 7 bases, and 10 bases lay between the germline ends. CDR3 bases: TGCAGTGCTACCGACAGGTTTGGCTACACCTTC. Protein product: CSATDRFGYTF.

As concerns this clonotype: A much larger clone sits a single nucleotide away, making a read error possible. J is TRBJ2-7 and V is TRBV11-2; TRBD2 matches 8 bases. The germline gives CDR1 SGHAT, CDR2 FQNNGV. J gave up 7 bases and V 4 bases, and 18 bases lay outside the gene matches. The CDR3 spans 17 residues. CDR3 in DNA: TGTGCCAGCAGCTCATACGGGGCGGGGGGCTCCTACAATGAGCAGTACTTC. It is translated as CASSSYGAGGSYNEQYF. The entire variable domain, with the rest obtained from reference TRBV11-2 and TRBJ2-7, is as follows: EAGVAQSPRYKIIEKRQSVAFWCNPISGHATLYWYQQILGQGPKLLIQFQNNGVVDDSQLPKDRFSAERLKGVDSTLKIQPAKLEDSAVYLCASSSYGAGGSYNEQYFGPGTRLTVT.